A selection of T cell receptor beta chains follows, all from one sample in a study of beta chain features in type 1 diabetes. Only in-frame clones appear in the TCRdb table, and some are missing; sequencing was by immunoSEQ multiplex PCR. The table lists 550,000 to 850,000 clones, roughly 13% of them singletons, with 0.022% in the top ten. The sample was naive CD4+ T cells from blood. The receptors stem from a man aged 18 to 29 with type 1 diabetes. Both conserved end residues are part of each CDR3. A D gene is named only where the DNA matches it firmly. Rows may omit the clone size; those that give it use once, few, many or a size class.

CSVLTSGPKQFF | TGCAGCGTCCTGACTAGCGGGCCCAAGCAGTTCTTC | . | TRBV29-1 | TRBD2 | TRBJ2-1
CASSPRSANTGELFF | TGCGCCAGCAGCCCCCGCAGTGCGAACACCGGGGAGCTGTTTTTT | few | TRBV5-1 | . | TRBJ2-2
CSVPRPGTGGAGQYF | TGCAGCGTCCCCCGGCCCGGGACAGGGGGCGCGGGGCAGTACTTC | few | TRBV29-1 | TRBD1 | TRBJ2-7
CASSPGPGGNIQYF | TGTGCCAGCAGTCCAGGGCCGGGGGGGAACATTCAGTACTTC | . | TRBV27 | TRBD2 | TRBJ2-4
CRHSWGRGPGNTIYF | TGCAGACACTCATGGGGTAGGGGGCCTGGAAACACCATATATTTT | . | TRBV29-1 | TRBD1 | TRBJ1-3
CASSPSRDEQYF | TGTGCCAGCTCACCAAGTAGGGACGAGCAGTACTTC | . | TRBV18 | . | TRBJ2-7
CASSSGVTDTQYF | TGTGCCAGTAGTTCAGGGGTCACAGATACGCAGTATTTT | . | TRBV19 | . | TRBJ2-3
CAWSDRTETRDGYTF | TGTGCCTGGAGTGATAGGACGGAAACTAGAGATGGCTACACCTTC | few | TRBV30 | . | TRBJ1-2
CASSSRTSGGATDTQYF | TGTGCCAGCAGCTCCCGGACTAGCGGGGGGGCCACAGATACGCAGTATTTT | . | TRBV13 | TRBD2 | TRBJ2-3
CASSIQGGGDTQYF | TGTGCCAGCAGCATACAGGGTGGGGGAGATACGCAGTATTTT | few | TRBV7-8 | . | TRBJ2-3
CASSYSSPGQSYEQYF | TGTGCCAGCAGTTACTCCTCTCCGGGACAGTCCTACGAGCAGTACTTC | . | TRBV6-5 | TRBD1 | TRBJ2-7
CASSRTSAEQYF | TGCGCCAGCAGTCGGACTAGTGCCGAGCAGTACTTC | . | TRBV10-2 | TRBD2 | TRBJ2-7
CASSFSDRSYEQYF | TGCGCCAGCAGCTTCTCGGACAGGAGCTACGAGCAGTACTTC | few | TRBV5-1 | TRBD1 | TRBJ2-7
CASSPSSGQNYGYTF | TGTGCCAGCTCACCTAGTTCGGGACAAAACTATGGCTACACCTTC | few | TRBV18 | . | TRBJ1-2
CASSSSQGRTEAFF | TGTGCCAGTAGTTCCTCCCAAGGTCGGACTGAAGCTTTCTTT | few | TRBV19 | . | TRBJ1-1
CASSGPGQSYEQYF | TGTGCCAGCTCAGGACCGGGACAGAGCTACGAGCAGTACTTC | few | TRBV18 | TRBD1 | TRBJ2-7
CASSNPTGSNEQFF | TGTGCCAGCAGCAACCCGACAGGGTCGAATGAGCAGTTCTTC | few | TRBV7-2 | TRBD1 | TRBJ2-1
CSARPDRVGGYTF | TGCAGCGCCCGGCCGGACAGGGTGGGTGGCTACACCTTC | few | TRBV29-1 | TRBD1 | TRBJ1-2
CAISELESNQPQHF | TGTGCCATCAGTGAGCTCGAAAGCAATCAGCCCCAGCATTTT | . | TRBV10-3 | . | TRBJ1-5
CAWKLNMYEKLFF | TGTGCCTGGAAGCTAAATATGTACGAAAAACTGTTTTTT | . | TRBV30 | . | TRBJ1-4